This passage covers 20 T cell receptor beta chains from one sample sequenced in a study of blood T cell repertoires in COVID-19. Data came from immunoSEQ multiplex PCR; TCRdb stores just in-frame clones and leaves some out. The sample lists roughly 310,000 clones, approximately 89% occurring once. Sequenced input: PBMCs or T cells enriched from blood (not recorded which). These receptors came from a woman aged 40 to 50 who had recovered from COVID-19.

The chain has TRBV10-2 and TRBJ2-7; TRBD2 matches at 11 bases. From germline, CDR1 is WSHSY and CDR2 SAAADI. The CDR3 totals 14 residues. V lost 2 bases, J lost 6 bases, and 3 bases stayed unmatched. CDR3 in amino acids: CASSEGLAGGEQYF. Written as DNA, the CDR3 is TGCGCCAGCAGTGAGGGACTAGCGGGCGGCGAGCAGTACTTC.

This clone was seen ten or more times. The J gene is TRBJ2-7, the V gene TRBV6-2 or TRBV6-3, with 7 bases that match TRBD1. Trimming removed 2 bases from V and 2 bases from J; junction bases left unmatched: 3. Per the germline V gene, CDR1 is MNHEY and CDR2 is SVGEGT. The CDR3 is 14 residues long. CDR3 in amino acids: CASSYPGQPYEQYF. In nucleotides, the CDR3 is TGTGCCAGCAGTTACCCGGGACAGCCCTACGAGCAGTACTTC.

V and J are TRBV20-1 and TRBJ2-2; tentative D call: TRBD2 (6 bases). Germline CDR1 and CDR2: DFQATT and SNEGSKA (reference sequence). The length of the CDR3 is 10 residues. This CDR3 is CRAGLGELFF. DNA of the CDR3: TGCAGGGCGGGGTTAGGGGAGCTGTTTTTT.

The V gene is TRBV7-9, the J gene TRBJ1-5; maybe TRBD1 (6 bases). Between the trimmed V and J ends, which lost 4 bases and 7 bases, there was a span of 14 bases. The CDR3 spans 14 residues. Germline V gives CDR1 SEHNR, CDR2 FQNEAQ (reference sequence). CDR3 residues: CASSSLSGGQPQHF. Written as DNA, the CDR3 is TGTGCCAGCAGCTCCCTTTCGGGGGGCCAGCCCCAGCATTTT. The entire variable domain, with the rest obtained from reference TRBV7-9 and TRBJ1-5, is as follows: DTGVSQNPRHKITKRGQNVTFRCDPISEHNRLYWYRQTLGQGPEFLTYFQNEAQLEKSRLLSDRFSAERPKGSFSTLEIQRTEQGDSAMYLCASSSLSGGQPQHFGDGTRLSIL.

J is TRBJ2-2 and V is TRBV5-1; D not resolved. Trimming took 2 bases from V and 2 from J, leaving 4 bases between them. This CDR3 has 13 residues. The germline V gene encodes CDR1 SGHRS and CDR2 YFSETQ. The CDR3 nucleotides are TGCGCCAGCAGCTTCTATAACACCGGGGAGCTGTTTTTT. Translated: CASSFYNTGELFF.

This chain joins TRBV11-3 and TRBJ2-3; the match to TRBD2 covers 10 bases. V lost 2 bases to trimming and J lost 9 bases; unmatched junction nucleotides: 5. There are 14 residues in the CDR3. Germline-derived CDR1 and CDR2 are SGHNT and YENEEA. The CDR3 nucleotides read TGTGCCAGCAGCTTACTAGCGGGGGATGGAACGCAGTATTTT. This translates into CASSLLAGDGTQYF.

The J gene is TRBJ1-2, the V gene TRBV6-5; D is unclear. CDR1 and CDR2 from the germline V gene are MNHEY and SVGAGI. V was cut by 0 bases and J by 7 bases, with 12 bases left in between. The CDR3 covers 14 residues. CDR3 sequence reads: CASSYSALVPGYTF. CDR3 nucleotides: TGTGCCAGCAGTTACTCGGCCCTGGTTCCTGGCTACACCTTC.

V gene TRBV24-1 combines with J gene TRBJ2-2; 7 bases agree with TRBD1. V shed 0 bases and J 3 bases; nucleotides not matched to a gene: 0. Germline V lookup: CDR1 KGHDR, CDR2 SFDVKD. CDR3 length: 15 amino acids. In DNA form, the CDR3 reads TGTGCCACCAGTGATTTGGGACAGGACACCGGGGAGCTGTTTTTT. This sequence encodes CATSDLGQDTGELFF.

This clone was counted only a few times. The chain uses TRBV10-3 and TRBJ2-6, with 7 nucleotides matching TRBD1. Trimming at V came to 9 bases and at J to 4 bases, leaving 3 bases not matched to a gene. Germline V gene lookup returns CDR1 ENHRY and CDR2 SYGVKD. CDR3 length: 13 residues. The CDR3 sequence: CAIGTDGANVLTF. For the CDR3, the DNA is TGTGCCATAGGGACAGACGGGGCCAACGTCCTGACTTTC.

The chain has TRBV11-3 and TRBJ1-4; D is perhaps TRBD1 (6 bases). Germline CDR1 SGHNT, CDR2 YENEEA. This CDR3 spans 15 amino acids. V shed 2 bases and J shed 7 bases, with 14 bases lying between them. CDR3 region: CASSLQGRNGEKLFF. The CDR3 nucleotides are TGTGCCAGCAGCTTACAGGGGAGAAATGGTGAAAAACTGTTTTTT. The whole variable domain, filled in from reference TRBV11-3 and TRBJ1-4, reads EAGVVQSPRYKIIEKKQPVAFWCNPISGHNTLYWYLQNLGQGPELLIRYENEEAVDDSQLPKDRFSAERLKGVDSTLKIQPAELGDSAVYLCASSLQGRNGEKLFFGSGTQLSVL.

This clone showed up just a few times. The chain joins TRBV7-9 to TRBJ1-2; D is undetermined. V lost 0 bases, J lost 0 bases, and 5 bases lay in between. The CDR3 length is 14 residues. In germline, CDR1 is SEHNR, CDR2 FQNEAQ (reference sequence). The CDR3 is CASSLAVANYGYTF. The CDR3 nucleotides read TGTGCCAGCAGCTTAGCAGTAGCTAACTATGGCTACACCTTC.

The chain is built from TRBV7-6 and TRBJ2-1; TRBD2 agrees at 8 bases. Trimming took 4 bases from V and 5 from J; bases not matched to a gene: 10. The germline V gene has CDR1 SGHVS and CDR2 FNYEAQ. The CDR3 contains 16 residues. The chain's CDR3 is CASSSLGAGANNEQFF. CDR3 DNA: TGTGCCAGCAGCTCACTGGGAGCGGGAGCTAACAATGAGCAGTTCTTC. The full variable domain, in which reference TRBV7-6 and TRBJ2-1 provide the parts outside the CDR3, is GAGVSQSPRYKVTKRGQDVALRCDPISGHVSLYWYRQALGQGPEFLTYFNYEAQQDKSGLPNDRFSAERPEGSISTLTIQRTEQRDSAMYRCASSSLGAGANNEQFFGPGTRLTVL.

The V gene is TRBV30, the J gene TRBJ2-2; 9 bases map to TRBD2. Losses at the gene ends were 5 bases for V and 6 bases for J; bases not matched to a gene: 4. Germline CDR1 and CDR2: GTSNPN and SVGIG (reference sequence). The CDR3 contains 13 residues. CDR3 loop: CAWDLAGAGELFF. The CDR3 DNA reads as TGTGCCTGGGATTTAGCGGGAGCCGGGGAGCTGTTTTTT.

The rearrangement links TRBV6-5 to TRBJ2-7; no firm D call. The germline V gene has CDR1 MNHEY and CDR2 SVGAGI. The V end was cut by 6 bases, the J end by 0 bases, with 12 bases between. CDR3 size: 14 residues. In nucleotides, the CDR3 is TGTGCCAGCAGGTCAGGCTCTCTCTCCTACGAGCAGTACTTC. Translated: CASRSGSLSYEQYF.

The CDR3 loop is CASRAGTSAYNEQFF. The CDR3 nucleotides are TGTGCCAGCAGGGCGGGGACTAGCGCCTACAATGAGCAGTTCTTC. The rearrangement joins TRBV19 to TRBJ2-1; 10 positions match TRBD2. Germline assignment: CDR1 LNHDA and CDR2 SQIVND (reference sequence). The CDR3 has 15 residues. V lost 9 bases to trimming and J lost 2 bases; unmatched junction nucleotides: 7.

This clone was detected only once. The CDR3 DNA reads TGTGCCAGCACTCCGACAGGAAGGGGCAATCAGCCCCAGCATTTT. It specifies CASTPTGRGNQPQHF. The chain joins TRBV28 to TRBJ1-5, with D maybe TRBD1 (6 bases). Germline CDR1 is MDHEN and CDR2 is SYDVKM. V was trimmed by 7 bases and J by 2 bases, leaving 15 bases between them. CDR3 size: 15 residues. Drawing the rest from reference TRBV28 and TRBJ1-5, the complete variable domain is DVKVTQSSRYLVKRTGEKVFLECVQDMDHENMFWYRQDPGLGLRLIYFSYDVKMKEKGDIPEGYSVSREKKERFSLILESASTNQTSMYLCASTPTGRGNQPQHFGDGTRLSIL.

The chain links TRBV5-8 to TRBJ2-5; 8 bases line up with TRBD1. CDR3 length: 14 residues. The J segment lost 4 bases and the V segment lost 3 bases, leaving 5 bases of the junction unmatched. The germline gives CDR1 SGHTS, CDR2 YDEGEE. CDR3 sequence: CASSSGQGAETQYF. The CDR3 DNA reads TGTGCCAGCAGCTCAGGACAGGGCGCAGAGACCCAGTACTTC.

The chain is built from TRBV13 and TRBJ1-1; D unresolved. This CDR3 spans 17 amino acids. Germline V gene sequence: CDR1 PRHDT, CDR2 FYEKMQ (reference sequence). V lost 4 bases to trimming and J lost 5 bases, with 23 bases between them. CDR3 nucleotide sequence: TGTGCCAGCAGCTCCCTCAAGGTTCGCAGGCAAGAGACTGAAGCTTTCTTT. It codes for CASSSLKVRRQETEAFF.

The rearrangement links TRBV6-2 or TRBV6-3 to TRBJ1-5; D is possibly TRBD1 (6 bases). The germline V and J ends were trimmed by 6 bases and 0 bases, with 9 bases remaining between them. Per germline, CDR1 MNHEY and CDR2 SVGEGT. The CDR3 extends over 14 amino acids. The DNA for the CDR3 is TGTGCCAGCAGCACAGGGTATAGCAATCAGCCCCAGCATTTT. Residues: CASSTGYSNQPQHF.

The chain recombines TRBV19 with TRBJ2-4, with D perhaps matching TRBD1 (6 bases). Germline V CDR1 and CDR2: LNHDA, SQIVND (reference sequence). Trimming removed 2 bases at V and 6 bases at J, with 17 bases between. There are 16 residues in the CDR3. CDR3 sequence (DNA): TGTGCCAGTAGTATAAACCTATCGACAGGCCCAAACATTCAGTACTTC. It translates to CASSINLSTGPNIQYF.